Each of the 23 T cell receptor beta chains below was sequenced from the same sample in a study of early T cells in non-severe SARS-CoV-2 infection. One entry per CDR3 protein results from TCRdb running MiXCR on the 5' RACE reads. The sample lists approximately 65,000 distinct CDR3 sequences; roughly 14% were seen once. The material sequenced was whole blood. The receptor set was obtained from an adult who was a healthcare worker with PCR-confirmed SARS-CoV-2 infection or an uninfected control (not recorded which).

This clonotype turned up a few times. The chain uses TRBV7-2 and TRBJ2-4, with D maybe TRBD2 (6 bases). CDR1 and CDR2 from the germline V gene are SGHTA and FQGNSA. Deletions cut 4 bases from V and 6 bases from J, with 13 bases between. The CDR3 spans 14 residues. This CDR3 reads CASSSTVGGNIQYF. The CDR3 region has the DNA TGTGCCAGCAGCTCGACAGTGGGGGGAAACATTCAGTACTTC.

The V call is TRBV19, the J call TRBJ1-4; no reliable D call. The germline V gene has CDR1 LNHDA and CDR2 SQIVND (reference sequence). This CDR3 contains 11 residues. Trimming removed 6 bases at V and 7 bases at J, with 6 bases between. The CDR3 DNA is TGTGCCAGTAGAGGACCTGAAAAACTGTTTTTT. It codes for CASRGPEKLFF.

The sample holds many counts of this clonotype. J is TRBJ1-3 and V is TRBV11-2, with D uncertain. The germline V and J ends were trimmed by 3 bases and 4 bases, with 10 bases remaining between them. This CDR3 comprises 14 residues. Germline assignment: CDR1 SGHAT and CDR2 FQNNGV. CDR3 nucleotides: TGTGCCAGCAGCTTGGCAGTTTCAGGAAACACCATATATTTT. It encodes CASSLAVSGNTIYF.

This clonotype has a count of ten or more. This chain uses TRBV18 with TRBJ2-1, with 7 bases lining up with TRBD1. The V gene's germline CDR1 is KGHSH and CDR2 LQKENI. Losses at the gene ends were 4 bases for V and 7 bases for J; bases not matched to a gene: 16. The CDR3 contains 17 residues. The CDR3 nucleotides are TGTGCCAGCTCACGCCAACCCTGGACAGGATTAGGGAATGAGCAGTTCTTC. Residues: CASSRQPWTGLGNEQFF.

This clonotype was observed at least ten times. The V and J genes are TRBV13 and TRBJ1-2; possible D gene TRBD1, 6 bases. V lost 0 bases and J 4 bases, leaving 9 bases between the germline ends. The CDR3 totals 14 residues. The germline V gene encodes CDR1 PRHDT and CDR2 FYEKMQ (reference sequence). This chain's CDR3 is CASSLGTGGYGYTF. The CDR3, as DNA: TGTGCCAGCAGCTTAGGGACAGGAGGCTATGGCTACACCTTC.

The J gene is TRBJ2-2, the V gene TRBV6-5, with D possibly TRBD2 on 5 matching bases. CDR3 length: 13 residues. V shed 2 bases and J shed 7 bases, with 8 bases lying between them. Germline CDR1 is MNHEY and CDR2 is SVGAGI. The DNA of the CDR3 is TGTGCCAGCAGTTACCGGAGGATCGGGGAGCTGTTTTTT. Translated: CASSYRRIGELFF.

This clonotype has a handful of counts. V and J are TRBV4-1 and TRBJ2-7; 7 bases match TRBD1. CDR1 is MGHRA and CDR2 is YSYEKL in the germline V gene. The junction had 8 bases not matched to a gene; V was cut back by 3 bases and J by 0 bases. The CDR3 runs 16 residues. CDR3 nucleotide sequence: TGCGCCAGCAGCCAGGAGACAGGGATTAGCTCCTACGAGCAGTACTTC. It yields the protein CASSQETGISSYEQYF.

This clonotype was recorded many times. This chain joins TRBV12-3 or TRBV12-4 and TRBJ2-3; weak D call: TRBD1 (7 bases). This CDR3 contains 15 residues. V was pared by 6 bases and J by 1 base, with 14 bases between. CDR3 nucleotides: TGTGCCAGCAGACCCGACAGGGAGGGCACAGATACGCAGTATTTT. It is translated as CASRPDREGTDTQYF.

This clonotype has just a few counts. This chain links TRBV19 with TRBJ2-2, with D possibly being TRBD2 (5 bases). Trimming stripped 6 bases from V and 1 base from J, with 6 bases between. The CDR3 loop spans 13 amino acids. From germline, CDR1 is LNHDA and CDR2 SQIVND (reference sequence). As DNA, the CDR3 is TGTGCCAGTAGGAGGGAGAACACCGGGGAGCTGTTTTTT. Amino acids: CASRRENTGELFF.

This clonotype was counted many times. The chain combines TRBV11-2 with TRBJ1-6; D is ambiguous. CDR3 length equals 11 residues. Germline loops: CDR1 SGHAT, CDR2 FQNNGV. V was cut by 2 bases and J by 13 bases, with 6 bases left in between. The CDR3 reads CASSLSSPLHF. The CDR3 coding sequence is TGTGCCAGCAGCTTATCCTCCCCCCTCCACTTT.

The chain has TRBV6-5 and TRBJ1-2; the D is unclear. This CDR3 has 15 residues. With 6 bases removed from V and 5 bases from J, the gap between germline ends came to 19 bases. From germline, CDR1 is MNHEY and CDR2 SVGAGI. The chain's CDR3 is CASRPRIGRVYGYTF. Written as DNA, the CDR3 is TGTGCCAGCAGGCCGCGCATTGGCCGCGTTTATGGCTACACCTTC.

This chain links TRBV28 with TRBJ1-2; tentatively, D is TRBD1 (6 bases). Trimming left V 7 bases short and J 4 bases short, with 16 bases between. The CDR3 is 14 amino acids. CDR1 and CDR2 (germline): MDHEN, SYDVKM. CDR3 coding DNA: TGTGCCAGCAAAACAATGGGGGCTGGCTATGGCTACACCTTC. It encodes CASKTMGAGYGYTF.

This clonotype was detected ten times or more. This CDR3 reads CASCTGTGLNSPLHF. The CDR3 DNA sequence: TGCGCCAGCTGCACTGGGACAGGACTTAATTCACCCCTCCACTTT. The V and J genes are TRBV5-1 and TRBJ1-6; TRBD1 agrees at 8 bases. Germline lookup yields CDR1 SGHRS and CDR2 YFSETQ. The J segment lost 6 bases and the V segment lost 7 bases, leaving 9 bases of the junction unmatched. The CDR3 is 15 amino acids.

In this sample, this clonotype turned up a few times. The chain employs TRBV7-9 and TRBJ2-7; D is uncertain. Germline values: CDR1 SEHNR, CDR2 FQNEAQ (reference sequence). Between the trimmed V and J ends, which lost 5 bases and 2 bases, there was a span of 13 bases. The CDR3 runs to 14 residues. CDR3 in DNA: TGTGCCAGCAGCGAAGTGTTGGGCACCTACGAGCAGTACTTC. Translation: CASSEVLGTYEQYF. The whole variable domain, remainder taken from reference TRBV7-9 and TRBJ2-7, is DTGVSQNPRHKITKRGQNVTFRCDPISEHNRLYWYRQTLGQGPEFLTYFQNEAQLEKSRLLSDRFSAERPKGSFSTLEIQRTEQGDSAMYLCASSEVLGTYEQYFGPGTRLTVT.

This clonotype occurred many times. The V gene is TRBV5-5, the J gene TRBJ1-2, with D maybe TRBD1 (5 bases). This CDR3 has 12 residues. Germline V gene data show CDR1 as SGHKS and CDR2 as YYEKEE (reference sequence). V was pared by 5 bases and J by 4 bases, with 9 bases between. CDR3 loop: CASSSGPYGYTF. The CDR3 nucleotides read TGTGCCAGCAGTTCAGGGCCCTATGGCTACACCTTC.

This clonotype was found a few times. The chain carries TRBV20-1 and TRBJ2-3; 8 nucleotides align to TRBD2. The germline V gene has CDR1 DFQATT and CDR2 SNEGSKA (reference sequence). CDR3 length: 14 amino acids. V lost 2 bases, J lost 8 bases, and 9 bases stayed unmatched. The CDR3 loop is CSARKGLEVVTQYF. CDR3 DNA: TGCAGTGCTAGAAAGGGACTAGAGGTAGTTACGCAGTATTTT.

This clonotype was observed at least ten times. The CDR3: CASSSQETQYF. CDR3 nucleotide sequence: TGTGCCAGCAGCTCCCAAGAGACCCAGTACTTC. The chain is built from TRBV7-2 and TRBJ2-5; no reliable D call. Trimming stripped 4 bases from V and 1 base from J, with 1 base between. The CDR3 has 11 amino acids. Germline V gene sequence: CDR1 SGHTA, CDR2 FQGNSA.

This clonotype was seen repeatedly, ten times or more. The CDR3 nucleotides are TGCAGTGCTAGAGTCGGCGCTAGCACAGATACGCAGTATTTT. Residues: CSARVGASTDTQYF. The rearrangement uses TRBV20-1 and TRBJ2-3; D gene uncertain. V shed 1 base and J shed 0 bases, with 8 bases lying between them. The CDR3 loop spans 14 amino acids. CDR1 and CDR2 (germline): DFQATT, SNEGSKA (reference sequence).

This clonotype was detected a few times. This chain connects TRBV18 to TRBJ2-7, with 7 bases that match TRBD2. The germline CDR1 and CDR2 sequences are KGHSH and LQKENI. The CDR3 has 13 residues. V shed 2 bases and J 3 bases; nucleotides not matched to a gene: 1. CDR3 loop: CASSPGDYYEQYF. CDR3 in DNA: TGTGCCAGCTCACCAGGGGACTACTACGAGCAGTACTTC.

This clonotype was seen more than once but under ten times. DNA for the CDR3: TGCAGCGTTGAAGAAGTACGACAGAGGGGAGCTGAAGCTTTCTTT. Translating gives CSVEEVRQRGAEAFF. The V and J genes are TRBV29-1 and TRBJ1-1, with D maybe TRBD1 (5 bases). The CDR3 is 15 amino acids. Germline assignment: CDR1 SQVTM and CDR2 ANQGSEA. Trimming removed 0 bases at V and 6 bases at J, with 17 bases between.

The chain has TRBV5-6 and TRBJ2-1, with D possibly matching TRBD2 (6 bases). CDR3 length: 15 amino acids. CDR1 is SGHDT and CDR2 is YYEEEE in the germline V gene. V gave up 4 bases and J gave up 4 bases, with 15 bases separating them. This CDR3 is CASSTGLSSYNEQFF. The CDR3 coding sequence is TGTGCCAGCAGCACCGGACTATCATCTTACAATGAGCAGTTCTTC.

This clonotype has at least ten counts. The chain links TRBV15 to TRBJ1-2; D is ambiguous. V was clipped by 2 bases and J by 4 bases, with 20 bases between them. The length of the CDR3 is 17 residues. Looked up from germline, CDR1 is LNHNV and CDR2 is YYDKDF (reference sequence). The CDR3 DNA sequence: TGTGCCACCAGCAGATCTCACGAGGGAGGCGGGCGCTATGGCTACACCTTC. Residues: CATSRSHEGGGRYGYTF.

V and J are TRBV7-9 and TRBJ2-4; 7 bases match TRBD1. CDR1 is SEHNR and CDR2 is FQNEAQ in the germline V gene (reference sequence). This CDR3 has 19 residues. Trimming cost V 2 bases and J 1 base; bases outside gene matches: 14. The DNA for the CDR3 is TGTGCCAGCAGCTTAATGTCAACCCAGGGGGTTCAGGCCAAAAACATTCAGTACTTC. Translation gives CASSLMSTQGVQAKNIQYF.